This T cell receptor beta chain originates from a study of blood T cell repertoires in COVID-19. Whole-study context: Samples came from the United States, Italy and Spain, spanning acute and convalescent COVID-19. Sample material is recorded as cDNA or gDNA derived from T cells, B-cell-depleted T cells, or PBMCs.

This clone showed up just once. Per the authors' pipeline: Estimation of nucleated cell counts was performed using reference gene primer amplification. Repertoires were generated with immunoSEQ multiplex PCR, while TCRdb's copy carries only in-frame clones and drops some. The V and J calls and clone size come from that table; D and trimming were worked out from the DNA. Of some 78,000 clones detected, approximately 80% appear once; the ten largest clones hold about 5.8%. With 5 bases removed from V and 4 bases from J, the gap between germline ends came to 15 bases. The germline V gene encodes CDR1 KGHSH and CDR2 LQKENI. The CDR3 runs to 14 residues.

The receptor comes from a man aged 55 to 70 with active or convalescent COVID-19. The sequenced material came from peripheral blood. V usage is TRBV18 and J usage is TRBJ2-7, with D perhaps TRBD1 (7 bases). CDR3 region: CASSGGTASYEQYF. CDR3 coding DNA: TGTGCCAGCTCAGGCGGGACAGCATCATACGAGCAGTACTTC.